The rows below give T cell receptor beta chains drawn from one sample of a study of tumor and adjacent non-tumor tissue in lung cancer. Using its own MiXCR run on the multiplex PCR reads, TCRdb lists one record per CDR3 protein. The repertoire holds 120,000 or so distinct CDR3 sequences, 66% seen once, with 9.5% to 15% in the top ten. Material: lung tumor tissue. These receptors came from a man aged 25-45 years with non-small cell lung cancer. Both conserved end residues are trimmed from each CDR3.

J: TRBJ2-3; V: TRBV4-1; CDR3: ASSQVAGACTDMQY
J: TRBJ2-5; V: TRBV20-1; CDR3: SARDRQLTQY
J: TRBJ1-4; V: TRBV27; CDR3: ASSLSYYKAGNEKLF
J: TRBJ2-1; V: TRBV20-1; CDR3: NARRGSGNEQF
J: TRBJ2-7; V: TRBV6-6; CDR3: ASTPRENYYEQY
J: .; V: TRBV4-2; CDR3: ASMPALGGGSQPQY
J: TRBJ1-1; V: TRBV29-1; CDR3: SVEGQETTEAF
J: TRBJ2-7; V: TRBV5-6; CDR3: ASNSRQGNYEQY
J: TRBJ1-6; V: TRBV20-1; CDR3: SVRAKGGSSPLH
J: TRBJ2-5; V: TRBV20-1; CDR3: STRDGAAGTQETQY
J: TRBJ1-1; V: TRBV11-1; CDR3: ASGWTAMNTEAF
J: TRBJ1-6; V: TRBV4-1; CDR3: ASSQERNSPLH
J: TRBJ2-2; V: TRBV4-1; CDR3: ASSQDGRITGELF
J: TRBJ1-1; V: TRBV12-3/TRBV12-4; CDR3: ASSFAVTEAF
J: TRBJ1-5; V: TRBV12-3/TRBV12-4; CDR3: VSSLSGRVDQPQH
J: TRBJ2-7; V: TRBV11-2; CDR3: ASSNQEGRGDEQY
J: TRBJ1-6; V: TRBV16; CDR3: ASSQNSGNSPLH
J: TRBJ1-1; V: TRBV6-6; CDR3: ASSYRGMGITEAF
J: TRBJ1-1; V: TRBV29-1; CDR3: SVAWPGPLYTEAL
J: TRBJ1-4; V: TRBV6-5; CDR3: ASSSTTGTNEKLF
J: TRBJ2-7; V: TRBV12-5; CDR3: ASEQDRGNYEQY
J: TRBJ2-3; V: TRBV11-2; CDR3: ASGLAVGVVTDTQY
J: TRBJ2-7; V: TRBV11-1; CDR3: ASSSRLPDRFLSYEQY
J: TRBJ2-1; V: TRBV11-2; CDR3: ASILAWSSGNEQF
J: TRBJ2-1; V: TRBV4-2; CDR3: ASSMTSREEDEQF
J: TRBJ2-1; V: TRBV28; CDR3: ASTRSYNEQL
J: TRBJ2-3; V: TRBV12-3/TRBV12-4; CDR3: ASSRDPLSTDTQY
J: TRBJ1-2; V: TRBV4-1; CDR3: ASSQGGGGANYGYT
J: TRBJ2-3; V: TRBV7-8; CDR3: ASKPRTSGIPDRQY
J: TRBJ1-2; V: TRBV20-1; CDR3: SVRDRGAAPYGYT
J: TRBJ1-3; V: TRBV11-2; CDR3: ASSPLRDRGNTIY
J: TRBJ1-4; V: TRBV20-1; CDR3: SASGTLGKKPF
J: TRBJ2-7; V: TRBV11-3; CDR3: ACSWRVGYEQY
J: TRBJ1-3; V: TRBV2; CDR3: ASSPTSGNTIY
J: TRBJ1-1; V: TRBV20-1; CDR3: SARLLTVFSDRSWDLGAAF
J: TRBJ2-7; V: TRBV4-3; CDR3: ASSQQPNSYGQY
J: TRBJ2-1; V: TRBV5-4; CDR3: ASSHGTRPSYNEQF
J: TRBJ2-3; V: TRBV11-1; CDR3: ARSPWRDTDTQY
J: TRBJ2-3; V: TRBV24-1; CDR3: ATSDLEDIDTQY
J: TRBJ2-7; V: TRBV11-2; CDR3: ASSWIGAYERY
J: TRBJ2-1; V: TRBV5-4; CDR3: ANSLGGMGSYNEQF
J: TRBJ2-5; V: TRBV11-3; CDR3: ASSLFPRFSRTAREETQY
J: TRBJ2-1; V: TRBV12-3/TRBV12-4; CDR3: ASNRDRVPNEQF
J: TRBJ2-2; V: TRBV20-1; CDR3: SASPSTGGNRELF
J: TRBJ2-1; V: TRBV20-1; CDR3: NARDHQVSYNEEF
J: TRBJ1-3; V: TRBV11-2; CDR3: ASNRAPGTGTTIY
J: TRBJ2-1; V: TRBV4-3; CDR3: ASSLDLNEQF
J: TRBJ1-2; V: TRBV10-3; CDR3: AISEGDLVYGYT
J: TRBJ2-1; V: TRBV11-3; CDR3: ASSSGLAGLSYNEQF
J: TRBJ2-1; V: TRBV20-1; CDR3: STRQAGSFNEQF
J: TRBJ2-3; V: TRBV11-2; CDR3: ASSLFDSKDTKY
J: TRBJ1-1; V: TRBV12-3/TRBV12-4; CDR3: ADSRGNTEAF
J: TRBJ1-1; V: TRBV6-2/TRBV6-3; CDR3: ASCGPMANTEAF
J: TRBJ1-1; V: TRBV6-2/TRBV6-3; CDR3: ASRSFGTGDTEAF
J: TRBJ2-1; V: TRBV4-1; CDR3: ANSQEFTGDTYNEHF
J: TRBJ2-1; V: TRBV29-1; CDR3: SVRTVIKQF
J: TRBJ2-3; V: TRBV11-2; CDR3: DSSRTGRGTQY